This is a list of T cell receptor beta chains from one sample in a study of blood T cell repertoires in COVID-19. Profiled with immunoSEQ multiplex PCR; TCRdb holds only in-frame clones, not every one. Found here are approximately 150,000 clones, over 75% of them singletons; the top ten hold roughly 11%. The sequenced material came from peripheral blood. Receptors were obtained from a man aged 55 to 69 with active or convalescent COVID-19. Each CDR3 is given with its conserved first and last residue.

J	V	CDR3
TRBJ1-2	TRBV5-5	CASSGTGGEVYGYTF
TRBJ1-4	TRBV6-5	CASSYSGTVYEKLFF
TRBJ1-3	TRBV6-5	CASNRQTNSGNTIYF
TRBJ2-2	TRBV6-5	CASRTPNTGELFF
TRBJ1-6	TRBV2	CASRQGSNSPLHF
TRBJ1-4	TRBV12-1	CASSPQGKGEKLFF
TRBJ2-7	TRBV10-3	CAISGSNEGQGRGDEQYF
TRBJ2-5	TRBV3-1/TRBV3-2	CASSQTRGLAGGIQETQYF
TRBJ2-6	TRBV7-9	CASSVLSGANVLTF
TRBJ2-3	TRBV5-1	CASSLMGSGSSDTQYF
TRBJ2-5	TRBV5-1	CASSLDARAETQYF
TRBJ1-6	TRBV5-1	CASSLGRGNSPLHF
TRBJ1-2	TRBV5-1	CASSPTGKVGYTF
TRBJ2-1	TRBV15	CATSRIRQDYNEQFF
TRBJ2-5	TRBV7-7	CASSSGRRIQETQYF
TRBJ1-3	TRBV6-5	CASRPDNSGNTIYF
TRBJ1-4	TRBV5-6	CASSETGTTNEKLFF
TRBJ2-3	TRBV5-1	CASSLVVTETQYF
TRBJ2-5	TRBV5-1	CASSSGTSGGASQETQYF
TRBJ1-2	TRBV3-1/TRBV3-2	CASSQDLTDPNYTF
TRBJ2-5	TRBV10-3	CAISGPAARGETQYF
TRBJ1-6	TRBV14	CASSQQGRHSPLHF
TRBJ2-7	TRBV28	CASSPTSSSGGEQYF
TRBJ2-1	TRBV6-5	CASSRASGAYNEQFF
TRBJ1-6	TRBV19	CASNQGNYNSPLHF
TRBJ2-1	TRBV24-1	CATSARAGAWNEQFF
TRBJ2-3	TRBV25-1	CASRGLAGEGQYF
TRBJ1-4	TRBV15	CATSTQGAGNEKLFF
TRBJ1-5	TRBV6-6	CASSYGQGWNQPQHF
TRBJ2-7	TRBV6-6	CASKRTDSYEQYF
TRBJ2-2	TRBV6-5	CASSPGQATGELFF
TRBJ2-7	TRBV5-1	CASSENSYEQYF
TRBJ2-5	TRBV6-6	CASMVREKTQYF
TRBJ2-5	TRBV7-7	CASSLEDRGLQETQYF
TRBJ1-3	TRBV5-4	CASSLDSLSGNTIYF
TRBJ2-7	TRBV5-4	CASSLGTGDIYEQYF
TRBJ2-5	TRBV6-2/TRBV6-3	CASSQDRGRETQYF
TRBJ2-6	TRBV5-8	CASSVTGSRRSGANVLTF
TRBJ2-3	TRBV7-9	CASILGAGTDTQYF
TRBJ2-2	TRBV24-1	CATGGTANTGELFF
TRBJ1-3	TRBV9	CASSVGLISGNTIYF
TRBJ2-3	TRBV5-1	CASSLAGGLAADTQYF
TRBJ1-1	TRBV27	CASSEMGHWDTEAFF
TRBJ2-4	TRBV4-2	CASSPLVRGSAVVQYF
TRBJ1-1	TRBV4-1	CASSQEDRDNTEAFF
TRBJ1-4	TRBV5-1	CASSLEGQKNEKLFF
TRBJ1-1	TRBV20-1	CSASSGQGLWAFF
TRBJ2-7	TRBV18	CASSRAEQYF
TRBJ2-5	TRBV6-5	CASIAGVGETQYF
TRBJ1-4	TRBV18	CASSPNGGENEKLFF
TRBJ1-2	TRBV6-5	CASRPDRTPNYGYTF
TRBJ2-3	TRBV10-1	CASSGTSGMSTDTQYF
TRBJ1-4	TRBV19	CASSTGLRAPNEKLFF
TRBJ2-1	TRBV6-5	CASTPGTSGNNEQFF